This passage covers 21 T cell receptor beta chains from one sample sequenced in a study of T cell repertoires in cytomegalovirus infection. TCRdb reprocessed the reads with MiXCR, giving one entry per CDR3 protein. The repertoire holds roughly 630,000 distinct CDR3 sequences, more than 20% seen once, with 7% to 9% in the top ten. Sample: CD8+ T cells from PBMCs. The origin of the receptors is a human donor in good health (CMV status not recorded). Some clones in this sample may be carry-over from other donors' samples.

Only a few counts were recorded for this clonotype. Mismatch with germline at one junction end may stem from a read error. Here the CDR3 reads CASSFPAGAMDF. The CDR3 DNA is TGTGCCAGCAGTTTCCCAGCGGGCGCCATGGATTTT. This chain uses TRBV28 with TRBJ2-3, with D possibly TRBD2 on 6 matching bases. Germline assignment: CDR1 MDHEN and CDR2 SYDVKM. The CDR3 extends over 12 amino acids.

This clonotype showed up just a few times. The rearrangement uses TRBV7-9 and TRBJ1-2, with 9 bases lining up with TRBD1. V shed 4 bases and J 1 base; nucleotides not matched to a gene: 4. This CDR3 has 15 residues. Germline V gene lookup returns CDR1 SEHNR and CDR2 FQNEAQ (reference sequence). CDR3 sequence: CASSWGTGINYGYTF. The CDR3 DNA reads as TGTGCCAGCAGCTGGGGGACAGGGATTAACTATGGCTACACCTTC.

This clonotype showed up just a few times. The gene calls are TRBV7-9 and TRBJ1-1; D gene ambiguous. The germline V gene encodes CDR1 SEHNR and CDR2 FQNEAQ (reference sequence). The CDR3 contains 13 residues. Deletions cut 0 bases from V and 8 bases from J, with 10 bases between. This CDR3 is CASSLARAGEAFF. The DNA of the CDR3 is TGTGCCAGCAGCTTAGCGCGTGCGGGGGAAGCTTTCTTT.

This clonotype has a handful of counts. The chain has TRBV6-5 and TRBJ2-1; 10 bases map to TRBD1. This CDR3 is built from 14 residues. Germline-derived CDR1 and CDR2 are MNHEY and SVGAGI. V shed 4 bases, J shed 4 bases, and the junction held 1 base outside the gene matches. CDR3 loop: CASSWGQGYNEQFF. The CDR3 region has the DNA TGTGCCAGCAGTTGGGGACAGGGGTACAATGAGCAGTTCTTC.

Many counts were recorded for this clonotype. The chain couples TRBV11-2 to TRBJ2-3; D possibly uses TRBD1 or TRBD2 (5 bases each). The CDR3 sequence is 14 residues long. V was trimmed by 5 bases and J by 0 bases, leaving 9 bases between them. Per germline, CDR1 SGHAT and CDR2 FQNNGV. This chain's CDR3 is CASSPGPSTDTQYF. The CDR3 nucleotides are TGTGCCAGCAGCCCGGGGCCGAGCACAGATACGCAGTATTTT.

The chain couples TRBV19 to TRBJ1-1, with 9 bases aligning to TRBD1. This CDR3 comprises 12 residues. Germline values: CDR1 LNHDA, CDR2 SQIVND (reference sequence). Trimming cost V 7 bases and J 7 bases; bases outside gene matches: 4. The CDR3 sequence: CASTATGGEAFF. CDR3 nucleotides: TGTGCCAGTACTGCGACAGGGGGTGAAGCTTTCTTT.

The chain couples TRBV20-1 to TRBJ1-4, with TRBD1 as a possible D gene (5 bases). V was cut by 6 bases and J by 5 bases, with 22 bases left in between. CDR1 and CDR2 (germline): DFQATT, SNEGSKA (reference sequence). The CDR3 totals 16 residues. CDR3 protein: CSAPRGDALYNEKLFF. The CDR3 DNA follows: TGCAGTGCCCCGCGGGGGGACGCCTTGTACAATGAAAAACTGTTTTTT.

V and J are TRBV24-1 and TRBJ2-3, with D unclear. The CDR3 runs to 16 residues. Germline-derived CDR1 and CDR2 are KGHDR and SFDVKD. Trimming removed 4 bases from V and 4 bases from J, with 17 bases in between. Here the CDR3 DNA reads TGTGCCACCAGTGAGGCAAGGTCAGAGGATGCAGATACGCAGTATTTT. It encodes CATSEARSEDADTQYF.

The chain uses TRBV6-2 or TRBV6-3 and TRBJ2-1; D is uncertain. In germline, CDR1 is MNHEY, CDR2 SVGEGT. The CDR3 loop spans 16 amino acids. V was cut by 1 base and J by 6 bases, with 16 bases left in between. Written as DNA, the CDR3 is TGTGCCAGCAGTTACTGGATTGGGCCCCCAGGCAATGAGCAGTTCTTC. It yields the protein CASSYWIGPPGNEQFF.

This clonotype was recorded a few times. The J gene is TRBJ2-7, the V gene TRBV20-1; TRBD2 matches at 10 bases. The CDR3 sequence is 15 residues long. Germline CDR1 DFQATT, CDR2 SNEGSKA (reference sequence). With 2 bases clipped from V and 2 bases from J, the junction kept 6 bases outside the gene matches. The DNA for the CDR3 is TGCAGTGCTAGATCTAGCGGGGGTCCAACCTACGAGCAGTACTTC. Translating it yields CSARSSGGPTYEQYF.

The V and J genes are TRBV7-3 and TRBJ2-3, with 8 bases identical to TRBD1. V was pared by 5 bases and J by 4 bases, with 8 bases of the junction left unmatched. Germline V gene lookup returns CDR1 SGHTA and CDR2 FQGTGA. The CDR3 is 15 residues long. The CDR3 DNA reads TGTGCCAGCAGCCAAACAGGGGGAAGGCCAGATACGCAGTATTTT. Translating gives CASSQTGGRPDTQYF.

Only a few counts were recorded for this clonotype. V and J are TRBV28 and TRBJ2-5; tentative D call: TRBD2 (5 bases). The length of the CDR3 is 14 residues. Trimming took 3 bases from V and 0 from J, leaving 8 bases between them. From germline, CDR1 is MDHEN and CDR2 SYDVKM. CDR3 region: CASSLREYQETQYF. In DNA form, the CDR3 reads TGTGCCAGCAGTTTGAGGGAGTACCAAGAGACCCAGTACTTC.

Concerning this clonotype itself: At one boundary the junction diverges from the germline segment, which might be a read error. CDR3 protein: CASSLPGQGKIANTGELFF. As DNA, the CDR3 is TGCGCTAGCAGCCTACCGGGACAGGGAAAGATCGCGAACACCGGGGAGCTGTTTTTT. The genes are TRBV5-1 and TRBJ2-2, with 9 bases matching TRBD1. The CDR3 has 19 residues. The germline CDR1 and CDR2 sequences are SGHRS and YFSETQ.

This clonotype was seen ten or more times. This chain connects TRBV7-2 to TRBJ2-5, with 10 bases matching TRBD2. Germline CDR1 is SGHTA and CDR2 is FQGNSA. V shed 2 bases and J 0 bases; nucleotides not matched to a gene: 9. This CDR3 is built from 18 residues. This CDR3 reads CASSLRLAGVIYQETQYF. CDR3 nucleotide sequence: TGTGCCAGCAGCTTACGTCTAGCGGGGGTTATATACCAAGAGACCCAGTACTTC.

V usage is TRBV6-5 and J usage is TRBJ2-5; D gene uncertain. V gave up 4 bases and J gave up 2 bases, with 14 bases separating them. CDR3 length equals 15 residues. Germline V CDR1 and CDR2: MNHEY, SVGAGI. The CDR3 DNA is TGTGCCAGCAGTTTGGACCCAGGCAGTCAAGAGACCCAGTACTTC. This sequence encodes CASSLDPGSQETQYF.

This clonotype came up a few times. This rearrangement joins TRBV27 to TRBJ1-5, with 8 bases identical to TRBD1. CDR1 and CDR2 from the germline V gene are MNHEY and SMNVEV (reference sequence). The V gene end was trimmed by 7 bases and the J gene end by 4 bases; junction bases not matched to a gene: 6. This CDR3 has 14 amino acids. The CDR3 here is CASNTGQVNQPQHF. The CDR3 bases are TGTGCCAGCAACACGGGACAGGTAAATCAGCCCCAGCATTTT.

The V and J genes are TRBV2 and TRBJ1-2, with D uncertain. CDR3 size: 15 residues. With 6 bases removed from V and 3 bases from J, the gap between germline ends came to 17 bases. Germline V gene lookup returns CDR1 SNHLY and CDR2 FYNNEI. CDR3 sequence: CASSPGRRLDYGYTF. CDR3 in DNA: TGTGCCAGCAGCCCCGGGAGACGACTCGACTATGGCTACACCTTC.

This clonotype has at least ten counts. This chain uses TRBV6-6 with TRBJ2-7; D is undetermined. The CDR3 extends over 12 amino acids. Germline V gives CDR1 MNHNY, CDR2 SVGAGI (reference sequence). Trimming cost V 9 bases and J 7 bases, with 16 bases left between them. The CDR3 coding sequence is TGTGCCAGTCAAGCCCTCGGACGGGAGCAGTACGTC. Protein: CASQALGREQYV.

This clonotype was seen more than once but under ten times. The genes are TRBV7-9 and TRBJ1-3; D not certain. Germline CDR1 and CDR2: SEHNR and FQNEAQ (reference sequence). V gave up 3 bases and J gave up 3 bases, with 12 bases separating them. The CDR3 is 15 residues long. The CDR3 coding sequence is TGTGCCAGCAGCTTGGACGGAAGCCATGGAAACACCATATATTTT. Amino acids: CASSLDGSHGNTIYF.

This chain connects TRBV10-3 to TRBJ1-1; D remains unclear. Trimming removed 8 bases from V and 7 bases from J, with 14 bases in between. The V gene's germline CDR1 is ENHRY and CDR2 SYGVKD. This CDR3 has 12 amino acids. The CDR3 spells CAIWTRTDEAFF. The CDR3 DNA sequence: TGTGCCATCTGGACCCGAACCGATGAAGCTTTCTTT.

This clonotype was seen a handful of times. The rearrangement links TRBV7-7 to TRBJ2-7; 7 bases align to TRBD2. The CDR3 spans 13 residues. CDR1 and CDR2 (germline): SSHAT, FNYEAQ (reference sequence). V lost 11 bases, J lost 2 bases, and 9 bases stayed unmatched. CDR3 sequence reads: CARKRGTPYEQYF. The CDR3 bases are TGTGCCCGCAAGCGGGGTACCCCCTACGAGCAGTACTTC.